The rows below give T cell receptor beta chains drawn from one sample of a study of blood T cell repertoires in COVID-19. TCRdb's copy holds only in-frame clones and misses some; the assay was immunoSEQ multiplex PCR. The sample gives more than 250,000 clones, approximately 92% of which show up once; around 18% is in the top ten. Sequencing was done on a sample of PBMCs or T cells enriched from blood (not recorded which). These receptors all stem from a woman under 40 who had recovered from COVID-19. Each CDR3 is given with its conserved first and last residue. A D gene is named only where the DNA matches it firmly. Clone size is shown for a subset of rows, as once, few, many or a class of expanded clone.

d_call: .; clone_size: once; j_call: TRBJ2-7; v_call: TRBV3-1/TRBV3-2; cdr3_nt: TGTGCCAGCAGCCAAGAGGGACTGCCCTCCTACGAGCAGTACTTC; cdr3_aa: CASSQEGLPSYEQYF
d_call: TRBD1; clone_size: .; j_call: TRBJ2-7; v_call: TRBV28; cdr3_nt: TGTGCCAGCAGTCTGACAGGGATGGGGTACGAGCAGTACTTC; cdr3_aa: CASSLTGMGYEQYF
d_call: .; clone_size: .; j_call: TRBJ2-1; v_call: TRBV18; cdr3_nt: TGTGCCAGCTCACCGTCCACAGGACCCTACAATGAGCAGTTCTTC; cdr3_aa: CASSPSTGPYNEQFF
d_call: TRBD1; clone_size: .; j_call: TRBJ2-7; v_call: TRBV19; cdr3_nt: TGTGCCAGTAGCTCACAGGGGTTGCCCGAGCAGTACTTC; cdr3_aa: CASSSQGLPEQYF
d_call: TRBD2; clone_size: .; j_call: TRBJ2-1; v_call: TRBV28; cdr3_nt: TGTGCCAGCAGTTTACTAGCGGGCTCCTACAATGAGCAGTTCTTC; cdr3_aa: CASSLLAGSYNEQFF
d_call: .; clone_size: .; j_call: TRBJ1-1; v_call: TRBV7-3; cdr3_nt: TGTGCCAGCAGCTCAGGGTATAGGGCTGAAGCTTTCTTT; cdr3_aa: CASSSGYRAEAFF
d_call: TRBD1; clone_size: .; j_call: TRBJ2-7; v_call: TRBV27; cdr3_nt: TGTGCCAGCAGTCCTCAAACGACAGGGGACGAGCAGTACTTC; cdr3_aa: CASSPQTTGDEQYF
d_call: .; clone_size: .; j_call: TRBJ1-1; v_call: TRBV19; cdr3_nt: TGTGCCAGTAAAACGGGGGGGACTGAAGCTTTCTTT; cdr3_aa: CASKTGGTEAFF
d_call: TRBD1; clone_size: .; j_call: TRBJ1-2; v_call: TRBV9; cdr3_nt: TGTGCCAGCAGCGGGGGACAGCCGAACTATGGCTACACCTTC; cdr3_aa: CASSGGQPNYGYTF
d_call: TRBD2; clone_size: .; j_call: TRBJ2-1; v_call: TRBV7-2; cdr3_nt: TGTGCCAGCAGCTTAGTCCCTAGCGGGATCAATGAGCAGTTCTTC; cdr3_aa: CASSLVPSGINEQFF
d_call: .; clone_size: few; j_call: TRBJ2-7; v_call: TRBV18; cdr3_nt: TGTGCCAGCTCGTCTGGTGGGGCAGGCTCCTACGAGCAGTACTTC; cdr3_aa: CASSSGGAGSYEQYF
d_call: .; clone_size: once; j_call: TRBJ1-1; v_call: TRBV4-1; cdr3_nt: TGCGCCAGCAGCCCGCACTCCACTGCAGGGTCGACTGAAGCTTTCTTT; cdr3_aa: CASSPHSTAGSTEAFF
d_call: TRBD1; clone_size: .; j_call: TRBJ1-1; v_call: TRBV4-1; cdr3_nt: TGCGCCAGCAGCCCACTTCCCGGGACAGGGGGCGTCGGCACTGAAGCTTTCTTT; cdr3_aa: CASSPLPGTGGVGTEAFF
d_call: .; clone_size: .; j_call: TRBJ2-1; v_call: TRBV6-5; cdr3_nt: TGTGCCAGCAGCCCCCCCCAGGGTCAGGGTGAGCAGTTCTTC; cdr3_aa: CASSPPQGQGEQFF
d_call: TRBD1; clone_size: .; j_call: TRBJ2-2; v_call: TRBV5-4; cdr3_nt: TGTGCCAGCAGTTTTGGACAGGGCGTATTCACCGGGGAGCTGTTTTTT; cdr3_aa: CASSFGQGVFTGELFF
d_call: TRBD1; clone_size: .; j_call: TRBJ2-2; v_call: TRBV5-1; cdr3_nt: TGCGCCAGCAGCTTGGACAGGGGAAACAGCGGGGAGCTGTTTTTT; cdr3_aa: CASSLDRGNSGELFF
d_call: TRBD2; clone_size: .; j_call: TRBJ2-5; v_call: TRBV19; cdr3_nt: TGTGCCAGTAATGTGGCGGGAGGAGAGACCCAGTACTTC; cdr3_aa: CASNVAGGETQYF
d_call: .; clone_size: .; j_call: TRBJ2-1; v_call: TRBV5-1; cdr3_nt: TGCGCCAGCAGCTTGGAAGGTCTAGACAATGAGCAGTTCTTC; cdr3_aa: CASSLEGLDNEQFF
d_call: .; clone_size: .; j_call: TRBJ2-1; v_call: TRBV7-2; cdr3_nt: TGTGCCAGCAGCTTAGCTCAGGGGAACTACAATGAGCAGTTCTTC; cdr3_aa: CASSLAQGNYNEQFF
d_call: .; clone_size: .; j_call: TRBJ1-5; v_call: TRBV7-2; cdr3_nt: TGTGCCAGCAGCCTACTGAGTAGCAATCAGCCCCAGCATTTT; cdr3_aa: CASSLLSSNQPQHF
d_call: TRBD1; clone_size: .; j_call: TRBJ1-3; v_call: TRBV28; cdr3_nt: TGTGCCAGCAGCCCCCGGGACAGAAGGCACACCATATATTTT; cdr3_aa: CASSPRDRRHTIYF
d_call: .; clone_size: .; j_call: TRBJ1-2; v_call: TRBV4-1; cdr3_nt: TGCGCCAGCAGCCAAGTGTACATCCCCGAGGACTATGGCTACACCTTC; cdr3_aa: CASSQVYIPEDYGYTF
d_call: TRBD1; clone_size: .; j_call: TRBJ1-6; v_call: TRBV5-4; cdr3_nt: TGTGCCAGCAGCCAAACCCTGGGGACAGGGGCTAATTCACCCCTCCACTTT; cdr3_aa: CASSQTLGTGANSPLHF
d_call: TRBD2; clone_size: many; j_call: TRBJ2-7; v_call: TRBV3-1/TRBV3-2; cdr3_nt: TGTGCCAGCAGCCTCCTAGCGGGGTCCTACGAGCAGTACTTC; cdr3_aa: CASSLLAGSYEQYF
d_call: .; clone_size: .; j_call: TRBJ1-6; v_call: TRBV15; cdr3_nt: TGTGCCACCAGCAGAGACAGTTCACCCCTCCACTTT; cdr3_aa: CATSRDSSPLHF
d_call: TRBD2; clone_size: .; j_call: TRBJ2-3; v_call: TRBV9; cdr3_nt: TGTGCCAGCAGCGGAGAACATGGCGGGGGGATCACAGATACGCAGTATTTT; cdr3_aa: CASSGEHGGGITDTQYF
d_call: TRBD1; clone_size: .; j_call: TRBJ2-6; v_call: TRBV18; cdr3_nt: TGTGCCAGCTCAAAGAGATCCGGGACAGGGGACGGGGCCAACGTCCTGACTTTC; cdr3_aa: CASSKRSGTGDGANVLTF
d_call: .; clone_size: .; j_call: TRBJ2-1; v_call: TRBV6-4; cdr3_nt: TGTGCCAGCAGTGACTCGTTTGGTTTCAGGCACAATGAGCAGTTCTTC; cdr3_aa: CASSDSFGFRHNEQFF
d_call: .; clone_size: few; j_call: TRBJ2-7; v_call: TRBV2; cdr3_nt: TGTGCCAGCAGCGGGAATGGTGGGAGGAGCGAGCAGTACTTC; cdr3_aa: CASSGNGGRSEQYF
d_call: .; clone_size: .; j_call: TRBJ1-1; v_call: TRBV28; cdr3_nt: TGTGCCAGCAGCTTCCCCGGAGCAGGGTTGCGGACTGAAGCTTTCTTT; cdr3_aa: CASSFPGAGLRTEAFF
d_call: TRBD2; clone_size: once; j_call: TRBJ2-7; v_call: TRBV7-6; cdr3_nt: TGTGCCAGCAGCTTAGCGGGAGGGCCCAACGAGCAGTACTTC; cdr3_aa: CASSLAGGPNEQYF
d_call: TRBD1; clone_size: .; j_call: TRBJ2-5; v_call: TRBV28; cdr3_nt: TGTGCCAGCAGACCTGCCGGGACAGGGGGCCCACAAGAGACCCAGTACTTC; cdr3_aa: CASRPAGTGGPQETQYF
d_call: .; clone_size: .; j_call: TRBJ2-2; v_call: TRBV19; cdr3_nt: TGTGCCAGTAGCTTAGGACACATAAACACCGGGGAGCTGTTTTTT; cdr3_aa: CASSLGHINTGELFF
d_call: TRBD2; clone_size: .; j_call: TRBJ2-7; v_call: TRBV19; cdr3_nt: TGTGCCAGTAGTCGAACTAGCGGGAGTTACGAGCAGTACTTC; cdr3_aa: CASSRTSGSYEQYF
d_call: TRBD1; clone_size: .; j_call: TRBJ1-2; v_call: TRBV11-2; cdr3_nt: TGTGCCAGCAGCTTATTCTCTCCCAAGACAGGGGACTATGGCTACACCTTC; cdr3_aa: CASSLFSPKTGDYGYTF
d_call: .; clone_size: .; j_call: TRBJ1-5; v_call: TRBV6-5; cdr3_nt: TGTGCCAGCAGACTAGGTTCGGTTAGCAATCAGCCCCAGCATTTT; cdr3_aa: CASRLGSVSNQPQHF
d_call: TRBD2; clone_size: .; j_call: TRBJ2-2; v_call: TRBV13; cdr3_nt: TGTGCCAGCAGCTTAAGCAGGACTAGCGGTATCACCGGGGAGCTGTTTTTT; cdr3_aa: CASSLSRTSGITGELFF
d_call: .; clone_size: .; j_call: TRBJ1-5; v_call: TRBV21-1; cdr3_nt: TGTGCCAGCAGCAAAGGACAGGAATATCAGCCCCAGCATTTT; cdr3_aa: CASSKGQEYQPQHF
d_call: .; clone_size: .; j_call: TRBJ1-6; v_call: TRBV28; cdr3_nt: TGTGCCAGCAGCCAGGGGTATAATTCACCCCTCCACTTT; cdr3_aa: CASSQGYNSPLHF
d_call: TRBD1; clone_size: .; j_call: TRBJ1-2; v_call: TRBV29-1; cdr3_nt: TGCACCGTGCGTGACAGGGGGCGTCGTGGCTACACCTTC; cdr3_aa: CTVRDRGRRGYTF
d_call: TRBD1; clone_size: .; j_call: TRBJ1-2; v_call: TRBV9; cdr3_nt: TGTGCCAGCAGCGTAGGGACAGGGGGCACCTATGGCTACACCTTC; cdr3_aa: CASSVGTGGTYGYTF
d_call: .; clone_size: .; j_call: TRBJ1-1; v_call: TRBV11-3; cdr3_nt: TGTGCCAGCAGCTTATCGACTGAAGCTTTCTTT; cdr3_aa: CASSLSTEAFF
d_call: .; clone_size: once; j_call: TRBJ2-4; v_call: TRBV28; cdr3_nt: TGTGCCAGCAGCACCCAGGGGGGTCCCAAAAACATTCAGTACTTC; cdr3_aa: CASSTQGGPKNIQYF
d_call: TRBD1; clone_size: .; j_call: TRBJ1-2; v_call: TRBV5-6; cdr3_nt: TGTGCCAGCAGCCCCCCGGACAGGGTGGAGGGCTACACCTTC; cdr3_aa: CASSPPDRVEGYTF
d_call: .; clone_size: .; j_call: TRBJ2-5; v_call: TRBV7-2; cdr3_nt: TGTGCCAGCAGCTTAGTTGAGCAAGAGACCCAGTACTTC; cdr3_aa: CASSLVEQETQYF
d_call: TRBD1; clone_size: .; j_call: TRBJ1-1; v_call: TRBV14; cdr3_nt: TGTGCCAGCAGCCAAGATCGAGCGACAGGGAAGTTGAACACTGAAGCTTTCTTT; cdr3_aa: CASSQDRATGKLNTEAFF
d_call: TRBD1; clone_size: .; j_call: TRBJ1-2; v_call: TRBV2; cdr3_nt: TGTGCCACCTCCGGGACAGGAGATGGCTACACCTTC; cdr3_aa: CATSGTGDGYTF
d_call: .; clone_size: .; j_call: TRBJ2-5; v_call: TRBV6-5; cdr3_nt: TGTGCCAGCAGACTGGGCAGAAACCAAGAGACCCAGTACTTC; cdr3_aa: CASRLGRNQETQYF
d_call: .; clone_size: .; j_call: TRBJ1-1; v_call: TRBV11-2; cdr3_nt: TGTGCCAGCAGCTTAGATATGGCGTCATCAGGGAGGGAAGCTTTCTTT; cdr3_aa: CASSLDMASSGREAFF
d_call: .; clone_size: .; j_call: TRBJ1-1; v_call: TRBV30; cdr3_nt: TGTGCCTGGAGTGTTTGGGGGGTAGGGGCTGAAGCTTTCTTT; cdr3_aa: CAWSVWGVGAEAFF
d_call: .; clone_size: .; j_call: TRBJ1-5; v_call: TRBV6-2/TRBV6-3; cdr3_nt: TGTGCCAGCAGCCATGGGGGGGGTCATCAGCCCCAGCATTTT; cdr3_aa: CASSHGGGHQPQHF
d_call: TRBD2; clone_size: .; j_call: TRBJ2-3; v_call: TRBV2; cdr3_nt: TGTGCCAGCAGTGGGGGACTAGCGGGAGATACGCAGTATTTT; cdr3_aa: CASSGGLAGDTQYF
d_call: TRBD2; clone_size: .; j_call: TRBJ2-1; v_call: TRBV3-1/TRBV3-2; cdr3_nt: TGTGCCAGCAGCCTAGCGGGAGCCTACAATGAGCAGTTCTTC; cdr3_aa: CASSLAGAYNEQFF
d_call: .; clone_size: .; j_call: TRBJ1-1; v_call: TRBV28; cdr3_nt: TGTGCCAGCAGTACAACAATTCAAGGGAGTGAAGCTTTCTTT; cdr3_aa: CASSTTIQGSEAFF
d_call: TRBD1; clone_size: .; j_call: TRBJ1-3; v_call: TRBV6-5; cdr3_nt: TGTGCCAGCAGTTCGCCAGGGGGGCCTGGAAACACCATATATTTT; cdr3_aa: CASSSPGGPGNTIYF
d_call: TRBD2; clone_size: few; j_call: TRBJ2-1; v_call: TRBV7-2; cdr3_nt: TGTGCCAGCAGCTTAGAAGTGGCTAGCGGAACGTTTGAGCAGTTCTTC; cdr3_aa: CASSLEVASGTFEQFF